Sequencing of this T cell receptor (beta chain) was carried out in a study of Ad26.COV2.S vaccination and SARS-CoV-2 variants. A note on this clone: Its antigen remains unidentified.

The protocol was immunoSEQ multiplex PCR, while the TCRdb copy is restricted to in-frame clones and leaves out a portion. The profile shows more than 300,000 clones, around 89% of them singletons. General study points: Non-spike TCR breadth did not differ much between vaccine and placebo recipients.

CDR3 length equals 15 residues. Germline trimming cut 4 bases from V and 4 bases from J; bases unmatched to any gene: 6. Looked up from germline, CDR1 is SGHNT and CDR2 is YENEEA. Treatment indicated: around 19 received Ad26.COV2.S at low or high dose, single or two shots; about 5 received placebo; per-sample allocation not given. Material that was analyzed had been drawn on day 63 after the first vaccine or placebo injection. The source of this sequence is a person aged 18-60 years who received the Ad26.COV2.S COVID-19 vaccine or a placebo. The chain employs TRBV11-3 and TRBJ2-2, with 7 bases lining up with TRBD1. The sample here was peripheral blood, taken in a trial of Ad26.COV2.S vaccine versus placebo. CDR3: CASSSRQGSTGELFF. The CDR3 nucleotides are TGTGCCAGCAGCTCCCGACAGGGAAGCACCGGGGAGCTGTTTTTT.